This TCR beta chain appears in the sequencing data of a study of T-cell reconstitution after alpha-beta-depleted transplantation in children. Notes on the study in general: When one year had passed after transplant, most T-cell counts and diversity came from newly produced T cells. Expanded clones from the graft, numbering several hundred, reportedly supplied alpha-beta T cells about two months after transplant. Surviving recipient T cells and intrathymic progenitors accounted for some patients' high TCRbeta diversity at day 60.

Concerning this clonotype itself: Its antigen remains unknown.

Library preparation (for TCRbeta) was performed with unique molecular identifiers. TCRdb used MiXCR to reprocess the PCR reads, holding one entry per CDR3 protein. The sample lists over 85,000 distinct CDR3 sequences, over 6% occurring once. Germline values: CDR1 DFQATT, CDR2 SNEGSKA (reference sequence). CDR3 length equals 13 residues. This sequence was found in a boy aged 2 to 10 with acute lymphoblastic leukemia, due to receive a stem cell transplant. The sample here was PBMCs, taken before TCRalphabeta/CD19-depleted stem cell transplant. The chain employs TRBV20-1 and TRBJ1-5; no reliable D call. The CDR3, as DNA: TGCAGCGCCGCGGGCGGGTACAATCAGCCCCAGCATTTT. Its translation is CSAAGGYNQPQHF.